What follows are 16 T cell receptor beta chains derived from one specimen sequenced in a study of T cells in Graves' hyperthyroidism and ophthalmopathy (dated by TCRdb to the late 2010s). Library preparation used multiplex PCR. These reads were obtained on an Illumina HiSeq 2000. TCR beta CDR3 regions were amplified from RNA transcripts. A first-round RT-PCR of the TCR CDR3 used the HTBI primer set with the Qiagen OneStep RT-PCR kit. Starting from the raw public reads, TCRdb applied fastp trimming at Q25, assembled clones with MiXCR and retained in-frame beta chains. Rows with one shared CDR3 protein collapse into an entry with the most common genes and DNA. In all, the sample holds under 250,000 distinct CDR3 sequences, and around 26% of those were seen once. The ten most abundant clones make up 30% to 40% of the sample. The material sequenced was blood. Every receptor here comes from a woman between 40 and 55 years old with Graves' ophthalmopathy.

This chain uses TRBV20-1 with TRBJ2-5; D unresolved. V lost 3 bases, J lost 3 bases, and 17 bases lay in between. Germline CDR1 DFQATT, CDR2 SNEGSKA (reference sequence). There are 15 residues in the CDR3. CDR3 bases: TGCAGTGCTAGGATCCAGCCCGGGTTTGAAGAGACCCAGTACTTC. Amino acids: CSARIQPGFEETQYF.

This clonotype was picked up many times. Here the CDR3 DNA reads TGTGCCAGCAGTGAGATGATAGCCAAAAACATTCAGTACTTC. As protein: CASSEMIAKNIQYF. This chain links TRBV6-1 with TRBJ2-4; no clear D. This CDR3 comprises 14 residues. V was shortened by 3 bases and J by 0 bases, with 6 bases between the two germline ends. Germline lookup yields CDR1 MNHNS and CDR2 SASEGT.

Comment on this clonotype: At one boundary the junction diverges from the germline segment, which might be a read error. Written as DNA, the CDR3 is TGCAGTACTAGTTTTCGGGGAACTGAAGCTTTCTTT. Translated, it gives CSTSFRGTEAFF. The genes are TRBV20-1 and TRBJ1-1; no firm D call. The CDR3 runs 12 residues. Germline V gene data show CDR1 as DFQATT and CDR2 as SNEGSKA (reference sequence).

This clonotype has ten or more counts. This rearrangement joins TRBV12-3 or TRBV12-4 to TRBJ1-6, with 9 bases matching TRBD1. The CDR3 runs to 15 residues. Trimming removed 6 bases from V and 7 bases from J; junction bases left unmatched: 7. Here the CDR3 DNA reads TGTGCCAGCAGCCACGGACAGGGGATGAATTCACCCCTCCACTTT. Translated: CASSHGQGMNSPLHF.

The rearrangement uses TRBV4-1 and TRBJ1-1; a weak D match, TRBD1 (5 bases). The germline CDR1 and CDR2 sequences are MGHRA and YSYEKL. The length of the CDR3 is 14 residues. V was shortened by 1 base and J by 8 bases, with 14 bases between the two germline ends. CDR3 sequence: CASSQGGGGSEAFF. The CDR3 DNA follows: TGCGCCAGCAGCCAAGGTGGTGGGGGGTCCGAAGCTTTCTTT.

The table lists this clonotype with many counts. The chain uses TRBV18 and TRBJ1-2; D is unresolved. Germline CDR1 reads KGHSH; CDR2 reads LQKENI. The V end lost 2 bases, the J end lost 3 bases, and 13 bases lay between the germline ends. The CDR3 length is 15 residues. The DNA of the CDR3 is TGTGCCAGCTCACCAATGGTCAGCGCGGACTATGGCTACACCTTC. Protein sequence: CASSPMVSADYGYTF.

This clonotype was detected ten times or more. The chain employs TRBV7-9 and TRBJ2-2; D is uncertain. V was cut by 2 bases and J by 7 bases, with 20 bases left in between. CDR1 and CDR2 (germline): SEHNR, FQNEAQ (reference sequence). The CDR3 is 17 residues long. In nucleotides, the CDR3 is TGTGCCAGCAGCTTATCCCCCGGGCCACCGCACGGCGGGGAGCTGTTTTTT. Translated: CASSLSPGPPHGGELFF.

This clonotype was seen at least ten times. The chain links TRBV4-1 to TRBJ1-2; no clear D. CDR3 length: 12 amino acids. Germline V gene lookup returns CDR1 MGHRA and CDR2 YSYEKL. V gave up 0 bases and J gave up 4 bases, with 3 bases separating them. CDR3 in amino acids: CASSQDFYGYTF. CDR3 DNA: TGCGCCAGCAGCCAAGACTTCTATGGCTACACCTTC.

Concerning this clonotype itself: Since a much larger clone is just one base distant, this may be a read error. The CDR3 spells CASSLVMTSTHEQYF. CDR3 bases: TGTGCCAGCAGCTTAGTAATGACTTCGACCCACGAGCAGTACTTC. The V and J genes are TRBV7-2 and TRBJ2-7; unclear D gene. Germline CDR1 SGHTA, CDR2 FQGNSA. The V end was cut by 1 base, the J end by 5 bases, with 15 bases between. The CDR3 sequence is 15 residues long. The full variable domain, in which reference TRBV7-2 and TRBJ2-7 provide the parts outside the CDR3, is GAGVSQSPSNKVTEKGKDVELRCDPISGHTALYWYRQSLGQGLEFLIYFQGNSAPDKSGLPSDRFSAERTGGSVSTLTIQRTQQEDSAVYLCASSLVMTSTHEQYFGPGTRLTVT.

This clonotype appeared many times. The chain links TRBV19 to TRBJ1-5; 12 bases are shared with TRBD1. CDR3 length equals 16 residues. V dropped 5 bases and J dropped 6; count of bases not matched to a gene: 8. CDR1 and CDR2 (germline): LNHDA, SQIVND (reference sequence). The CDR3 loop is CASSSPGTGGFQPQHF. In DNA form, the CDR3 reads TGTGCCAGTAGTTCGCCCGGGACAGGGGGCTTTCAGCCCCAGCATTTT.

At least ten counts were recorded for this clonotype. The CDR3: CAARTGPGELFF. In DNA form, the CDR3 reads TGTGCCGCCAGGACAGGCCCCGGGGAGCTGTTTTTT. The chain couples TRBV7-8 to TRBJ2-2; 7 nucleotides agree with TRBD1. CDR3 length: 12 amino acids. Germline CDR1 and CDR2: SGHVS and FQNEAQ. The trim removed 11 bases at V and 6 bases at J, leaving 6 bases unmatched.

The chain uses TRBV20-1 and TRBJ1-5; D possibly corresponds to TRBD1 (6 bases). The germline V gene has CDR1 DFQATT and CDR2 SNEGSKA (reference sequence). Trimming shortened V by 3 bases and J by 0 bases, and 15 bases separated the two germline ends. The CDR3 consists of 16 residues. The CDR3 loop is CSASPRGRGSNQPQHF. CDR3 sequence (DNA): TGCAGTGCTAGCCCGCGGGGGCGCGGTAGCAATCAGCCCCAGCATTTT.

This clonotype has more than one count but fewer than ten. One end of the junction varies from germline; a read error may be responsible. The rearrangement links TRBV7-2 to TRBJ2-7; maybe TRBD1 (6 bases). CDR1 SGHTA and CDR2 FQGNSA come from the germline V gene. This CDR3 spans 14 amino acids. The CDR3 is CASSTIGQNYEQCF. The CDR3 bases are TGTGCCAGCAGTACCATAGGACAGAACTACGAGCAGTGCTTC.

This clonotype was counted at least ten times. The chain couples TRBV6-1 to TRBJ2-3; D unresolved. Germline assignment: CDR1 MNHNS and CDR2 SASEGT. Deletions cut 8 bases from V and 5 bases from J, with 11 bases between. The CDR3 is 12 amino acids. CDR3 sequence reads: CASSSWGDTQYF. The CDR3 DNA is TGTGCCAGCTCCTCCTGGGGAGATACGCAGTATTTT.

This clonotype was counted at least ten times. This sequence joins TRBV20-1 and TRBJ1-3; maybe TRBD1 (5 bases). The germline V gene has CDR1 DFQATT and CDR2 SNEGSKA (reference sequence). The V and J ends lost 5 bases and 7 bases respectively, with 18 bases between them. This CDR3 is built from 14 residues. The CDR3 loop is CSAGHLKDGNTIYF. The CDR3 nucleotides are TGCAGTGCTGGACATCTAAAGGATGGTAACACCATATATTTT.

This clonotype was found many times. J is TRBJ1-5 and V is TRBV28; D gene uncertain. Germline lookup yields CDR1 MDHEN and CDR2 SYDVKM. This CDR3 spans 15 amino acids. V was pared by 2 bases and J by 3 bases, with 11 bases between. The CDR3 spells CASSLGQTLNQPQHF. Written as DNA, the CDR3 is TGTGCCAGCAGTTTAGGGCAGACTCTCAATCAGCCCCAGCATTTT. The full variable domain, completed using reference TRBV28 and TRBJ1-5, is DVKVTQSSRYLVKRTGEKVFLECVQDMDHENMFWYRQDPGLGLRLIYFSYDVKMKEKGDIPEGYSVSREKKERFSLILESASTNQTSMYLCASSLGQTLNQPQHFGDGTRLSIL.